This T cell receptor (beta chain) was captured in a study of Tregs in tolerant kidney transplant recipients. With 8 bases removed from V and 4 bases from J, the gap between germline ends came to 3 bases. Germline CDR1 and CDR2: MNHNY and SVGAGI (reference sequence). The CDR3 contains 9 residues. Generated by immunoSEQ multiplex PCR, the TCRdb table keeps only in-frame clones and is missing some. The sample records tens of thousands of clones, 80% to 85% being singletons. Sample: CD4+ T cells from blood. The receptor was isolated from a human donor in good health. This chain connects TRBV6-6 to TRBJ2-7; D is unclear. In DNA form, the CDR3 reads TGTGCCAGCGGGTACGAGCAGTACTTC. It is translated as CASGYEQYF.